Presented here are 21 T cell receptor beta chains from one specimen sequenced in a study of naive and memory T cell subsets. An equimolar mix of two oligonucleotides served as the beta constant-region primer for TRBC1 and TRBC2. TCRdb reprocessed the UMI-ligation and nested PCR reads with MiXCR, giving one entry per CDR3 protein. The repertoire has 140,000 to 150,000 distinct CDR3 sequences, about a sixth of them found once; the top ten carry approximately 0.15%. Sequences were obtained from naive CD4+ T cells from blood. The receptors were gathered from a human donor in good health.

There are a few counts of this clonotype. The chain has TRBV7-2 and TRBJ2-7, with 8 bases fitting TRBD2. Germline loops: CDR1 SGHTA, CDR2 FQGNSA. This CDR3 is 14 amino acids long. The V and J ends lost 2 bases and 5 bases, in that order; junction bases with no gene match: 5. CDR3 nucleotide sequence: TGTGCCAGCAGCTTAAGCGGGAGCTTCAACGAGCAGTACTTC. This translates into CASSLSGSFNEQYF.

This clonotype has just a few counts. The chain combines TRBV20-1 with TRBJ2-1; 8 nucleotides agree with TRBD1. The CDR3 is 12 residues long. Germline CDR1 is DFQATT and CDR2 is SNEGSKA (reference sequence). CDR3 DNA: TGCAGCGGACAGGGAACCTACAATGAGCAGTTCTTC. This gives the protein CSGQGTYNEQFF.

This sequence joins TRBV23-1 and TRBJ2-2, with a tentative D call TRBD2 (6 bases). TRBV23-1 is marked as an open reading frame, function uncertain. V lost 3 bases and J 0 bases, leaving 8 bases between the germline ends. The CDR3 spans 15 residues. CDR3 region: CASSQEGTNTGELFF. CDR3 bases: TGCGCCAGCAGTCAGGAGGGGACGAACACCGGGGAGCTGTTTTTT.

This clonotype turned up a few times. The rearrangement links TRBV4-1 to TRBJ1-3, with D tentatively TRBD1 (5 bases). The CDR3 length is 16 residues. V lost 0 bases, J lost 0 bases, and 9 bases lay in between. Germline assignment: CDR1 MGHRA and CDR2 YSYEKL. CDR3 nucleotide sequence: TGCGCCAGCAGCCAAGATCAGGGCTCCTCTGGAAACACCATATATTTT. Encoded protein: CASSQDQGSSGNTIYF.

This clonotype was observed a handful of times. The chain recombines TRBV5-1 with TRBJ2-1; no clear D gene. V was clipped by 3 bases and J by 10 bases, with 20 bases between them. In germline, CDR1 is SGHRS, CDR2 YFSETQ. The CDR3 sequence is 15 residues long. The CDR3 spells CASSSTTDPPQEQFF. CDR3 DNA sequence: TGCGCCAGCAGCTCCACCACTGACCCTCCACAGGAGCAGTTCTTC. The entire variable domain, with the rest obtained from reference TRBV5-1 and TRBJ2-1, is as follows: KAGVTQTPRYLIKTRGQQVTLSCSPISGHRSVSWYQQTPGQGLQFLFEYFSETQRNKGNFPGRFSGRQFSNSRSEMNVSTLELGDSALYLCASSSTTDPPQEQFFGPGTRLTVL.

This clonotype has at least ten counts. J is TRBJ2-2 and V is TRBV6-2 or TRBV6-3; 7 bases fit TRBD2. Germline CDR1 MNHEY, CDR2 SVGEGT. Trimming cost V 8 bases and J 4 bases; bases outside gene matches: 4. This CDR3 has 13 amino acids. The CDR3 nucleotides are TGTGCCAGCGGTCGCGGGGGCACCGGGGAGCTGTTTTTT. Translation: CASGRGGTGELFF.

This clonotype showed up just a few times. V gene TRBV21-1 combines with J gene TRBJ2-7; the table calls TRBD2, which could not be checked here. TRBV21-1 is recorded as a pseudogene. The CDR3 loop spans 15 amino acids. The CDR3 here is CASRRGPSPSYEQYF. DNA of the CDR3: TGTGCCAGCAGGAGGGGCCCAAGCCCATCCTACGAGCAGTACTTC.

This clonotype was detected a few times. This rearrangement joins TRBV2 to TRBJ1-1; perhaps TRBD1 as D (5 bases). Trimming removed 4 bases from V and 0 bases from J, with 9 bases in between. This CDR3 contains 14 residues. Germline CDR1 is SNHLY and CDR2 is FYNNEI. The CDR3 sequence is CASSAQGVNTEAFF. CDR3 nucleotide sequence: TGTGCCAGCAGTGCTCAGGGTGTGAACACTGAAGCTTTCTTT.

Note on this clonotype: A single base separates this from a much larger clone, so it may be a read error. V and J are TRBV27 and TRBJ1-4; no clear D. The CDR3 is made up of 11 amino acids. Germline V lookup: CDR1 MNHEY, CDR2 SMNVEV (reference sequence). With 3 bases removed from V and 4 bases from J, the gap between germline ends came to 0 bases. The CDR3 protein is CASSFNEKLFF. The CDR3 DNA follows: TGTGCCAGCAGTTTTAATGAAAAACTGTTTTTT.

This rearrangement joins TRBV6-5 to TRBJ2-3; D ambiguous. CDR1 and CDR2 (germline): MNHEY, SVGAGI. CDR3 length: 14 residues. The V end was cut by 0 bases, the J end by 10 bases, with 14 bases between. CDR3 coding DNA: TGTGCCAGCAGTTACTCGAAGGTGAACGGAGCGCAGTATTTT. Its translation: CASSYSKVNGAQYF.

There are a few counts of this clonotype. The rearrangement links TRBV15 to TRBJ1-3; TRBD1 matches at 7 bases. There are 17 residues in the CDR3. Germline-derived CDR1 and CDR2 are LNHNV and YYDKDF (reference sequence). The V segment lost 6 bases and the J segment 0 bases; nucleotides outside the gene matches: 11. The CDR3 sequence is CATRTGQRLISGNTIYF. CDR3 coding DNA: TGTGCCACCAGGACGGGACAGCGCCTTATCTCTGGAAACACCATATATTTT.

This clonotype was detected only a few times. The chain employs TRBV24-1 and TRBJ2-7; 11 bases line up with TRBD1. Trimming cost V 4 bases and J 6 bases; bases outside gene matches: 7. CDR1 is KGHDR and CDR2 is SFDVKD in the germline V gene. The CDR3 has 15 residues. DNA for the CDR3: TGTGCCACCAGTGACCCCGGGACAGGGGGTATCGAGCAGTACTTC. It specifies CATSDPGTGGIEQYF.

This clonotype was seen only a few times. The chain carries TRBV11-2 and TRBJ2-3; D unresolved. The CDR3 loop spans 13 amino acids. V lost 6 bases and J 4 bases, leaving 11 bases between the germline ends. Germline V lookup: CDR1 SGHAT, CDR2 FQNNGV. In nucleotides, the CDR3 is TGTGCCAGCAGATTTAGCCCCCCAGATACGCAGTATTTT. It specifies CASRFSPPDTQYF.

This clonotype was seen only a few times. The chain couples TRBV30 to TRBJ1-6; D may be TRBD1 (6 bases). V was trimmed by 6 bases and J by 19 bases, leaving 28 bases between them. Germline V gene sequence: CDR1 GTSNPN, CDR2 SVGIG (reference sequence). CDR3 length equals 14 residues. The CDR3 region has the DNA TGTGCCTGCCCGGGTAAAAATCTCGGACAGCCAATTCACTTT. Its translation is CACPGKNLGQPIHF.

The CDR3 region is CASSLGEGGDTQYF. Written as DNA, the CDR3 is TGTGCCAGCAGCTTGGGAGAAGGCGGCGATACGCAGTATTTT. V usage is TRBV5-4 and J usage is TRBJ2-3; D gene unclear. Germline V gives CDR1 SGHNT, CDR2 YYREEE (reference sequence). The V gene lost 0 bases and the J gene lost 6 bases, with 11 bases spanning the gap. The CDR3 sequence is 14 residues long.

This clonotype was seen only a few times. The genes are TRBV7-9 and TRBJ2-3; D unclear. Per germline, CDR1 SEHNR and CDR2 FQNEAQ (reference sequence). V lost 7 bases and J lost 2, with 4 bases in between. This CDR3 has 11 residues. For the CDR3, the DNA is TGTGCCAGCACGGCCACAGATACGCAGTATTTT. It yields the protein CASTATDTQYF.

This rearrangement joins TRBV5-1 to TRBJ2-7; unclear D gene. The V end lost 0 bases, the J end lost 1 base, and 11 bases lay between the germline ends. CDR1 SGHRS and CDR2 YFSETQ come from the germline V gene. This CDR3 is built from 15 residues. The CDR3: CASSLGGFGSYEQYF. For the CDR3, the DNA is TGCGCCAGCAGCTTGGGGGGATTTGGTTCCTACGAGCAGTACTTC.

This clonotype was observed a handful of times. This sequence joins TRBV5-1 and TRBJ2-5, with 8 bases identical to TRBD1. Trimming cost V 7 bases and J 3 bases; bases outside gene matches: 8. Germline CDR1 SGHRS, CDR2 YFSETQ. The CDR3 runs to 14 residues. CDR3 sequence reads: CASWFGTGEETQYF. CDR3 DNA: TGCGCCAGCTGGTTTGGGACAGGAGAAGAGACCCAGTACTTC.

This clonotype has at least ten counts. The V gene is TRBV4-3, the J gene TRBJ2-3; TRBD2 matches at 14 bases. Per germline, CDR1 LGHNA and CDR2 YSLEER. The length of the CDR3 is 16 residues. The J segment lost 6 bases and the V segment lost 4 bases, leaving 6 bases of the junction unmatched. The CDR3 coding sequence is TGCGCCAGCAGCCCCGGGACTAGCGGGAGTGCGGATACGCAGTATTTT. This translates into CASSPGTSGSADTQYF.

The V call is TRBV9, the J call TRBJ2-7, with D possibly matching TRBD1 (5 bases). Germline loops: CDR1 SGDLS, CDR2 YYNGEE. V was cut by 5 bases and J by 2 bases, with 14 bases left in between. This CDR3 is 14 amino acids long. CDR3 region: CASSSTGYPYEQYF. The CDR3 DNA follows: TGTGCCAGCAGTAGTACAGGCTACCCCTACGAGCAGTACTTC.

The chain uses TRBV12-3 or TRBV12-4 and TRBJ1-4; the match to TRBD1 covers 8 bases. This CDR3 region has 17 residues. V dropped 5 bases and J dropped 0; count of bases not matched to a gene: 8. CDR3 DNA: TGTGCCAGCAGTAGCTTGACAGGGGCGGCAACTAATGAAAAACTGTTTTTT. It translates to CASSSLTGAATNEKLFF.